This is a list of T cell receptor beta chains from one sample in a study of blood T cell repertoires in COVID-19. Sequencing was performed with immunoSEQ multiplex PCR; in TCRdb, only in-frame clones are kept and a portion is missing. The table shows about 370,000 clones, with around 90% occurring only once. The sequenced sample consisted of peripheral blood. Receptors originate from a woman aged 25 to 45 with COVID-19, enrolled during active disease. Each CDR3 is given with its conserved first and last residue. The order of the fields is D gene, clone size, J gene, V gene, CDR3 protein, CDR3 DNA. D genes are given only for firm matches. Clone size appears in some rows only: once, few, many, or a class for an expanded clone.

D: NA; size: NA; J: TRBJ2-1; V: TRBV4-3; CDR3: CASSPQAGDSSYNEQFF; DNA: TGCGCCAGCAGCCCCCAAGCGGGGGACAGCTCCTACAATGAGCAGTTCTTC
D: NA; size: NA; J: TRBJ1-1; V: TRBV11-3; CDR3: CASSLDGLNTEAFF; DNA: TGTGCCAGCAGCTTAGACGGGTTGAACACTGAAGCTTTCTTT
D: NA; size: NA; J: TRBJ1-1; V: TRBV12-3/TRBV12-4; CDR3: CASTLGLNTEAFF; DNA: TGTGCCAGCACCCTGGGCCTGAACACTGAAGCTTTCTTT
D: TRBD2; size: NA; J: TRBJ2-3; V: TRBV3-1/TRBV3-2; CDR3: CASNLRRTSGRRTDTQYF; DNA: TGTGCCAGCAACCTCAGAAGGACTAGCGGGAGACGGACAGATACGCAGTATTTT
D: NA; size: NA; J: TRBJ1-4; V: TRBV19; CDR3: CASSTGVTNEKLFF; DNA: TGTGCCAGTAGTACAGGGGTGACTAATGAAAAACTGTTTTTT
D: NA; size: NA; J: TRBJ2-3; V: TRBV11-2; CDR3: CASSLVGGQRTDTQYF; DNA: TGTGCCAGCAGCTTAGTGGGGGGACAGCGCACAGATACGCAGTATTTT
D: TRBD1; size: NA; J: TRBJ1-4; V: TRBV7-9; CDR3: CASSPGQDNEKLFF; DNA: TGTGCCAGCAGCCCGGGACAGGATAATGAAAAACTGTTTTTT
D: TRBD1; size: NA; J: TRBJ1-2; V: TRBV20-1; CDR3: CSASRDRGGAFGYTF; DNA: TGCAGTGCTAGTAGGGACAGGGGAGGGGCTTTTGGCTACACCTTC
D: NA; size: NA; J: TRBJ2-7; V: TRBV5-1; CDR3: CASSLLRESSYEQYF; DNA: TGCGCCAGCAGCTTGTTGAGGGAAAGCTCCTACGAGCAGTACTTC
D: TRBD1; size: NA; J: TRBJ1-2; V: TRBV3-1/TRBV3-2; CDR3: CASSRSGQGAFYGYTF; DNA: TGTGCCAGCAGCCGCTCCGGGCAGGGGGCTTTCTATGGCTACACCTTC
D: TRBD1; size: NA; J: TRBJ2-7; V: TRBV18; CDR3: CASSPRQGVYEQYF; DNA: TGTGCCAGCTCACCACGACAGGGGGTCTACGAGCAGTACTTC
D: TRBD1; size: NA; J: TRBJ2-1; V: TRBV24-1; CDR3: CATSPGTGVFNEQFF; DNA: TGTGCCACCTCACCCGGGACAGGGGTTTTCAATGAGCAGTTCTTC
D: NA; size: NA; J: TRBJ1-4; V: TRBV5-4; CDR3: CASSRGHLNEKLFF; DNA: TGTGCCAGCAGCCGGGGACACCTTAATGAAAAACTGTTTTTT
D: NA; size: NA; J: TRBJ2-1; V: TRBV4-3; CDR3: CASSQGRTDNEQFF; DNA: TGCGCCAGCAGCCAAGGGAGGACGGACAATGAGCAGTTCTTC
D: NA; size: NA; J: TRBJ1-5; V: TRBV2; CDR3: CASSGAGRHQPQHF; DNA: TGTGCCAGCAGTGGGGCAGGGAGGCATCAGCCCCAGCATTTT
D: NA; size: NA; J: TRBJ1-4; V: TRBV2; CDR3: CASSLDGVGEKLFF; DNA: TGTGCCAGCAGTCTCGACGGGGTGGGTGAAAAACTGTTTTTT
D: NA; size: few; J: TRBJ2-1; V: TRBV2; CDR3: CASSGGGTAQSSYNEQFF; DNA: TGTGCCAGCAGTGGAGGAGGGACAGCCCAAAGCTCCTACAATGAGCAGTTCTTC
D: TRBD2; size: NA; J: TRBJ2-2; V: TRBV7-2; CDR3: CASSYAGGAFGGELFF; DNA: TGTGCCAGCAGCTATGCGGGGGGGGCCTTTGGCGGGGAGCTGTTTTTT
D: NA; size: NA; J: TRBJ2-7; V: TRBV19; CDR3: CASSIDLGGGPYEQYF; DNA: TGTGCCAGTAGTATAGATCTTGGAGGGGGCCCCTACGAGCAGTACTTC
D: TRBD1; size: NA; J: TRBJ2-5; V: TRBV7-6; CDR3: CASSLARGLQETQYF; DNA: TGTGCCAGCAGCTTGGCCAGGGGGCTCCAAGAGACCCAGTACTTC
D: TRBD1; size: NA; J: TRBJ2-7; V: TRBV10-2; CDR3: CASSGQGAYEQYF; DNA: TGCGCCAGCAGTGGACAGGGAGCCTACGAGCAGTACTTC
D: NA; size: NA; J: TRBJ2-2; V: TRBV19; CDR3: CASSPTGYRTGELFF; DNA: TGTGCCAGTAGCCCGACAGGATATAGGACCGGGGAGCTGTTTTTT
D: NA; size: NA; J: TRBJ2-5; V: TRBV7-9; CDR3: CASSLSRETQYF; DNA: TGTGCCAGCAGCTTGTCTCGGGAGACCCAGTACTTC
D: NA; size: NA; J: TRBJ1-4; V: TRBV6-2/TRBV6-3; CDR3: CASSYSTGLSPSF; DNA: TGTGCCAGCAGTTACTCAACAGGGCTGAGTCCCTCTTTT
D: NA; size: once; J: TRBJ1-3; V: TRBV19; CDR3: CASSPTISDSGNTIYF; DNA: TGTGCCAGTAGCCCCACAATCAGCGATTCTGGAAACACCATATATTTT
D: TRBD1; size: NA; J: TRBJ1-5; V: TRBV5-8; CDR3: CASSSGQVSNQPQHF; DNA: TGTGCCAGCAGCTCGGGACAGGTTAGCAATCAGCCCCAGCATTTT
D: TRBD1; size: once; J: TRBJ1-2; V: TRBV9; CDR3: CASSVGTGEFYGYTF; DNA: TGTGCCAGCAGCGTAGGGACAGGGGAATTCTATGGCTACACCTTC
D: NA; size: NA; J: TRBJ2-3; V: TRBV11-3; CDR3: CASSRSGRDTDTQYF; DNA: TGTGCCAGCAGCCGGAGTGGCAGGGACACAGATACGCAGTATTTT
D: TRBD2; size: NA; J: TRBJ2-1; V: TRBV4-1; CDR3: CASSQEDGSGGYNEQFF; DNA: TGCGCCAGCAGCCAAGAGGACGGTAGCGGGGGCTACAATGAGCAGTTCTTC
D: NA; size: NA; J: TRBJ2-3; V: TRBV10-1; CDR3: CASSESIGEPTDTQYF; DNA: TGCGCCAGCAGTGAGTCGATTGGGGAGCCCACAGATACGCAGTATTTT
D: NA; size: NA; J: TRBJ2-2; V: TRBV2; CDR3: CASSEGGRWELFF; DNA: TGTGCCAGCAGTGAAGGGGGGCGTTGGGAGCTGTTTTTT
D: NA; size: NA; J: TRBJ2-1; V: TRBV3-1/TRBV3-2; CDR3: CASSQDSGREQFF; DNA: TGTGCCAGCAGCCAAGATTCAGGTCGTGAGCAGTTCTTC
D: NA; size: NA; J: TRBJ1-5; V: TRBV5-1; CDR3: CASSPTGFNQPQHF; DNA: TGCGCCAGCAGCCCTACAGGATTCAATCAGCCCCAGCATTTT
D: NA; size: NA; J: TRBJ1-5; V: TRBV4-3; CDR3: CASSQDVSQPQHF; DNA: TGCGCCAGCAGCCAAGACGTATCCCAGCCCCAGCATTTT
D: TRBD1; size: NA; J: TRBJ1-6; V: TRBV5-1; CDR3: CASSLDRGRSPLHF; DNA: TGCGCCAGCAGCTTGGACAGGGGGCGTTCACCCCTCCACTTT
D: NA; size: NA; J: TRBJ2-5; V: TRBV19; CDR3: CASSSRQQETQYF; DNA: TGTGCCAGTAGTAGCAGACAGCAAGAGACCCAGTACTTC
D: TRBD2; size: NA; J: TRBJ2-2; V: TRBV9; CDR3: CASSVAGGRGNTGELFF; DNA: TGTGCCAGCAGCGTAGCGGGCGGGAGAGGAAACACCGGGGAGCTGTTTTTT
D: NA; size: NA; J: TRBJ2-2; V: TRBV5-6; CDR3: CASSFRAGELFF; DNA: TGTGCCAGCAGCTTCCGGGCCGGGGAGCTGTTTTTT
D: TRBD1; size: NA; J: TRBJ1-5; V: TRBV7-9; CDR3: CASSLPGTGPEPQHF; DNA: TGTGCCAGCAGCTTGCCCGGGACAGGCCCAGAGCCCCAGCATTTT
D: NA; size: NA; J: TRBJ2-7; V: TRBV18; CDR3: CASSPQSGYEQYF; DNA: TGTGCCAGCTCACCACAGTCCGGCTACGAGCAGTACTTC
D: TRBD2; size: NA; J: TRBJ2-7; V: TRBV5-4; CDR3: CASTGRAEGSGGPLYEQYF; DNA: TGTGCCAGCACCGGCCGCGCCGAGGGTAGCGGGGGGCCCCTTTACGAGCAGTACTTC